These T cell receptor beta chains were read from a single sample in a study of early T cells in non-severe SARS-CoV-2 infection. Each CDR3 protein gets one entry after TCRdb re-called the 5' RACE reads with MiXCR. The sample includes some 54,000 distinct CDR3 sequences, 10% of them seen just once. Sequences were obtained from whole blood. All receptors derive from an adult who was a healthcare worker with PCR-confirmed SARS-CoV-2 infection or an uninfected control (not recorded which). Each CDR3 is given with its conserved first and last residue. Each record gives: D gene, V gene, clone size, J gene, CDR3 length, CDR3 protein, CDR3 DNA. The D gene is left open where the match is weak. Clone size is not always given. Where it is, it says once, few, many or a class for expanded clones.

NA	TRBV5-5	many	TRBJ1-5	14	CASSLAVRSQPQHF	TGTGCCAGCAGCTTGGCCGTTCGGTCTCAGCCCCAGCATTTT
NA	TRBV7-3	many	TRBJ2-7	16	CASSLKLTPSACEQYF	TGTGCCAGCAGCTTAAAATTAACCCCTAGCGCTTGCGAGCAGTACTTC
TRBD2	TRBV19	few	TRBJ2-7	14	CASSISGGLDLPYF	TGTGCCAGTAGTATCAGTGGAGGACTAGATCTGCCGTACTTC
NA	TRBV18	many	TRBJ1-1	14	CASSPTAGDTEAFF	TGTGCCAGCTCACCAACGGCAGGAGACACTGAAGCTTTCTTT
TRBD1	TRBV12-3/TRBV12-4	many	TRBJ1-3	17	CASSPAGTGPSGNTIYF	TGTGCCAGCAGTCCCGCCGGGACAGGCCCCTCTGGAAACACCATATATTTT
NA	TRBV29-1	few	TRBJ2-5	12	CSGGQGQETQYF	TGCAGCGGTGGGCAGGGACAAGAGACCCAGTACTTC
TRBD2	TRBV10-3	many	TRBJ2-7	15	CAISEGLAGTYEQYF	TGTGCCATCAGCGAGGGACTAGCGGGAACCTACGAGCAGTACTTC
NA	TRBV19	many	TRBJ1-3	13	CASLDSRRNTIYF	TGTGCCAGTCTGGACAGCCGCCGAAACACCATATATTTT
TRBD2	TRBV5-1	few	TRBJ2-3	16	CASSSGTSGLTDTQYF	TGCGCCAGCAGCTCTGGGACTAGCGGCCTCACAGATACGCAGTATTTT
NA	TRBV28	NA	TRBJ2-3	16	CASRTLSARGGDTQYF	TGTGCCAGCAGAACCTTATCGGCCCGAGGGGGAGATACGCAGTATTTT
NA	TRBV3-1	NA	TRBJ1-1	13	CASSQQLVSEAFF	TGTGCCAGCAGCCAACAACTAGTATCTGAAGCTTTCTTT
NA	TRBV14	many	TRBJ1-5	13	CASSQDRGQPQHF	TGTGCCAGCAGCCAAGATCGGGGTCAGCCCCAGCATTTT
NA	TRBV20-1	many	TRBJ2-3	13	CSARGSGTDTQYF	TGCAGTGCTAGAGGTAGCGGTACAGATACGCAGTATTTT
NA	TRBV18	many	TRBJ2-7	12	CASSPNIYEQYF	TGTGCCAGCTCACCGAACATTTACGAGCAGTACTTC
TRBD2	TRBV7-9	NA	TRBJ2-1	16	CASSPPSGRGNNEQFF	TGTGCCAGCAGCCCCCCGAGCGGGAGAGGGAACAATGAGCAGTTCTTC
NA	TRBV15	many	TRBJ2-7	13	CATSRESSYEQYF	TGTGCCACCAGCAGGGAAAGCTCCTACGAGCAGTACTTC
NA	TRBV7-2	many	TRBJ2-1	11	CASSPAGEQFF	TGTGCCAGCAGCCCCGCCGGGGAGCAGTTCTTC
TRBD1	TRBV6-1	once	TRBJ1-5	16	CASSERTGYSNQPQHF	TGTGCCAGCAGTGAACGGACAGGGTACAGCAATCAGCCCCAGCATTTT
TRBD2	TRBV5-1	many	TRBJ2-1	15	CASTGGSGLFNEQFF	TGCGCCAGCACGGGGGGTTCCGGACTGTTCAATGAGCAGTTCTTC
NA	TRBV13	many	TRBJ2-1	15	CASSLTSGGSNEQFF	TGTGCCAGCAGCTTAACTAGTGGCGGGTCCAATGAGCAGTTCTTC
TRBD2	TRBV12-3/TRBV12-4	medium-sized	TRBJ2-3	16	CASSLAAGGPTDTQYF	TGTGCCAGCAGTTTAGCGGCGGGAGGGCCTACAGATACGCAGTATTTT
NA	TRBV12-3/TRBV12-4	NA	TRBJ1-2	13	CASTGGFYGGYTF	TGTGCCAGCACCGGGGGGTTCTATGGAGGCTACACCTTC
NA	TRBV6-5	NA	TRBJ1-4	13	CASRLSGQEKLFF	TGTGCCAGCAGGCTGTCCGGGCAGGAAAAACTGTTTTTT
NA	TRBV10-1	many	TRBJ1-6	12	CASSRPNSPLHF	TGCGCCAGCAGCCGCCCGAATTCACCCCTCCACTTT
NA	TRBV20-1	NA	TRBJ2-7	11	CSARENYEQYF	TGCAGTGCTAGAGAGAACTACGAGCAGTACTTC
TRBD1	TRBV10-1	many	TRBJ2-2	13	CASSGQGTGELFF	TGCGCCAGCAGTGGACAGGGGACCGGGGAGCTGTTTTTT
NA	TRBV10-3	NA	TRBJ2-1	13	CAISERDNNEQFF	TGTGCCATCAGTGAGAGGGACAACAATGAGCAGTTCTTC
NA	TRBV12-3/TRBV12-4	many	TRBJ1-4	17	CASSPSTAALTNEKLFF	TGTGCCAGCAGCCCTTCAACAGCGGCCCTGACTAATGAAAAACTGTTTTTT
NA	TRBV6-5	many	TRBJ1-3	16	CASTPGPFLSGNTIYF	TGTGCCAGCACCCCGGGTCCTTTCCTCTCTGGAAACACCATATATTTT
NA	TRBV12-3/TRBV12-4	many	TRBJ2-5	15	CASRDTTVLQETQYF	TGTGCCAGCAGAGATACGACAGTCCTACAAGAGACCCAGTACTTC
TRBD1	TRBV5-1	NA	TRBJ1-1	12	CASSTGATEAFF	TGCGCCAGCTCGACAGGGGCGACTGAAGCTTTCTTT
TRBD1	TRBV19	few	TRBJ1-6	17	CASSILTGAATGTPLHF	TGTGCCAGTAGTATACTTACAGGGGCCGCGACCGGTACACCCCTCCACTTT
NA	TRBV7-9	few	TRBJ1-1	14	CASRRDGQNTEAFF	TGTGCCAGCAGACGGGACGGTCAGAACACTGAAGCTTTCTTT
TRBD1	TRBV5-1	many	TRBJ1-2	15	CASSGGDSPNYGYTF	TGCGCCAGCAGCGGAGGGGACAGTCCTAACTATGGCTACACCTTC
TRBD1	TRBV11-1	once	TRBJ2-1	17	CASSLALTGYSYNEQFF	TGTGCCAGCAGCTTAGCGCTGACAGGGTACTCCTACAATGAGCAGTTCTTC
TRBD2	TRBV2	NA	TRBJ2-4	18	CASSEVGSGRMAKNIQYF	TGTGCCAGCAGTGAAGTCGGTAGCGGGAGGATGGCCAAAAACATTCAGTACTTC
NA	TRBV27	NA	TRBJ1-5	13	CASSTRDNQPQHF	TGTGCCAGCAGTACCCGGGACAATCAGCCCCAGCATTTT
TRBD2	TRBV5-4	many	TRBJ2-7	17	CASSYAGASGRGLEQYF	TGTGCCAGCAGTTACGCCGGGGCTAGCGGGAGAGGGCTGGAGCAGTACTTC
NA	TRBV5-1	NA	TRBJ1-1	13	CASSLGKNTEAFF	TGCGCCAGCAGCTTGGGGAAAAACACTGAAGCTTTCTTT
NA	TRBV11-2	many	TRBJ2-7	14	CASSLSLLSYEQYF	TGTGCCAGCAGCTTATCTCTACTCTCCTACGAGCAGTACTTC
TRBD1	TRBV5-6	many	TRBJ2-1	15	CASSLVGQAHPEQFF	TGTGCCAGCAGCTTGGTAGGACAGGCCCATCCTGAGCAGTTCTTC
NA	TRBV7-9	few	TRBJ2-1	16	CASSQRNEVAANEQFF	TGTGCCAGCAGCCAACGAAACGAGGTAGCGGCCAATGAGCAGTTCTTC
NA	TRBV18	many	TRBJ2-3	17	CASSPSTDRISTDTQYF	TGTGCCAGCTCACCTTCTACTGACAGGATAAGCACAGATACGCAGTATTTT
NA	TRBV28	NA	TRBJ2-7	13	CASRRDTTYEQYF	TGTGCCAGCAGGCGGGACACCACCTACGAGCAGTACTTC
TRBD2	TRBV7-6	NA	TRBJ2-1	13	CASSSLSGRPLFF	TGTGCCAGCAGCTCGCTGAGCGGGAGACCATTATTCTTC
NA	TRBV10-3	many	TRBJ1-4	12	CAISGGTGQLFF	TGTGCCATCAGTGGTGGGACTGGGCAACTGTTTTTT
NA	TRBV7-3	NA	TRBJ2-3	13	CASSLGWEDTQYF	TGTGCCAGCAGCTTAGGTTGGGAAGATACGCAGTATTTT
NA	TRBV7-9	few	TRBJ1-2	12	CASSLNGGGYTF	TGTGCCAGCAGCTTAAATGGGGGCGGCTACACCTTC
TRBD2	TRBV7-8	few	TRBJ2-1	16	CASSPAGTSGYNEQFF	TGTGCCAGCAGCCCGGCCGGGACTAGCGGTTACAATGAGCAGTTCTTC
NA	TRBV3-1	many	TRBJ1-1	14	CASSQPGSNTEAFF	TGTGCCAGCAGCCAACCTGGATCGAACACTGAAGCTTTCTTT
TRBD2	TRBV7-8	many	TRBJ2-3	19	CASSSGLAGGPIRTDTQYF	TGTGCCAGCAGCTCGGGACTAGCGGGAGGGCCGATAAGAACAGATACGCAGTATTTT
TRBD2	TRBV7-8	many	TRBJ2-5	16	CASSFRTREWGETQYF	TGTGCCAGCAGCTTCCGGACTAGAGAATGGGGTGAGACCCAGTACTTC
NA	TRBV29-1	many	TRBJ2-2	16	CSAVGAGVSNTGELFF	TGCAGCGCCGTTGGGGCAGGGGTCTCGAACACCGGGGAGCTGTTTTTT
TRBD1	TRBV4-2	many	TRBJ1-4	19	CASSQELIGQVTTNEKLFF	TGTGCCAGCAGCCAAGAACTGATTGGACAGGTGACAACTAATGAAAAACTGTTTTTT
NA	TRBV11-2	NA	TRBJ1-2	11	CASSYSEPVTF	TGTGCCAGCAGCTACTCCGAGCCGGTTACCTTC
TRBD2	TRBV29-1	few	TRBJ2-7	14	CSVDPGLAGVEQYF	TGCAGCGTCGATCCGGGACTAGCGGGAGTCGAGCAGTACTTC
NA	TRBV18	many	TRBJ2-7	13	CASSPDFSYEQYF	TGTGCCAGCTCACCCGACTTTTCCTACGAGCAGTACTTC
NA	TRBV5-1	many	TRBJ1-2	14	CASSPLSGVDGYTF	TGCGCCAGCAGCCCGCTATCAGGGGTAGATGGCTACACCTTC
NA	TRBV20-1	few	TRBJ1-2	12	CSAPRGNYGYTF	TGCAGTGCTCCCAGGGGAAACTATGGCTACACCTTC
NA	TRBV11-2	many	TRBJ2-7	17	CASSLSRDTVIPYEQYF	TGTGCCAGCAGCTTAAGCAGGGACACGGTCATCCCCTACGAGCAGTACTTC